This T cell receptor (beta chain) stems from a study of cytomegalovirus exposure and HLA in healthy donors. Study results and limitations: The classifier, whose performance was assessed in both the original and validation cohorts, reportedly diagnosed cytomegalovirus status with high specificity and sensitivity. In a later analysis, TCR beta V- and J-gene trimming showed a link to a missense DCLRE1C variant. In an earlier analysis, in some 500 donors, most V segments appeared productive either ~87% or ~30% of the time.

In germline, CDR1 is SNHLY, CDR2 FYNNEI. V was pared by 3 bases and J by 4 bases, with 2 bases of the junction left unmatched. CDR3 length: 15 residues. In the case of this clone: Its antigen is as yet unknown. A far larger clone is off by one base, so a read error is likely.

PCR involved 60 Vbeta and 13 Jbeta primers. Assay used: immunoSEQ multiplex PCR; TCRdb lists only in-frame clones, some missing. The repertoire holds 200,000 to 250,000 clones, with approximately 87% as singletons. This sequence originates from a human donor in good health. This sequence joins TRBV2 and TRBJ2-1, with 11 bases lining up with TRBD2. What was sequenced was PBMCs. The CDR3 bases are TGTGCCAGCAGTGATACTAGCGGGAGTTACAATGAGCAGTTCTTC. Encoded protein: CASSDTSGSYNEQFF.